Listed here are 29 T cell receptor beta chains from one sample, sequenced in a study of blood T cells in healthy people across ages. Sample-barcoded 5' priming and a J-beta primer mix drove a second PCR of roughly 6 to 12 cycles. TCRdb reprocessed the 5' RACE reads via MiXCR and lists one record per CDR3 protein. The sample shows under 1,000,000 distinct CDR3 sequences, roughly 40% of them seen only once. Sample: blood. Source of these receptors: a man between 18 and 35 years old in good health.

The chain uses TRBV6-5 and TRBJ2-1, with D unresolved. CDR1 MNHEY and CDR2 SVGAGI come from the germline V gene. This CDR3 comprises 13 residues. V gave up 4 bases and J gave up 5 bases, with 9 bases separating them. The CDR3 DNA reads TGTGCCAGCAGTTTAGATTGGGACAATGAGCAGTTCTTC. It is translated as CASSLDWDNEQFF.

The rearrangement links TRBV2 to TRBJ2-5, with D possibly matching TRBD1 (7 bases). There are 19 residues in the CDR3. Germline V gene sequence: CDR1 SNHLY, CDR2 FYNNEI. The V end was cut by 4 bases, the J end by 1 base, with 25 bases between. The CDR3 sequence is CASSAPTGVLASSQETQYF. CDR3 DNA sequence: TGTGCCAGCAGTGCTCCTACAGGGGTACTAGCCTCTTCCCAAGAGACCCAGTACTTC.

About this clonotype: Possible read error: a much larger clone is one base away. The DNA of the CDR3 is TGTGCCAGCAGCTTAACAGGGACTTCCTACGAGCAGTTCTTC. Translation gives CASSLTGTSYEQFF. The gene calls are TRBV7-2 and TRBJ2-1; D is possibly TRBD1 or TRBD2 (6 bases each). The CDR3 contains 14 residues. V was pared by 2 bases and J by 10 bases, with 15 bases between. Germline V gene data show CDR1 as SGHTA and CDR2 as FQGNSA.

The chain is built from TRBV20-1 and TRBJ1-1; the match to TRBD1 covers 7 bases. This CDR3 has 13 amino acids. With 6 bases clipped from V and 6 bases from J, the junction kept 10 bases outside the gene matches. CDR1 DFQATT and CDR2 SNEGSKA come from the germline V gene (reference sequence). The CDR3 loop reads CSADRALQAEAFF. The CDR3 DNA reads as TGCAGTGCCGACAGGGCCCTTCAGGCTGAAGCTTTCTTT.

This clonotype was picked up many times. The junction departs from the called germline gene at one end, perhaps through a read error. The DNA for the CDR3 is TGTGCCAGCAGTGTAGCGGGGGAATACAATGAGCAGTTCTTC. As protein: CASSVAGEYNEQFF. This sequence joins TRBV12-3 or TRBV12-4 and TRBJ2-1, with 9 bases lining up with TRBD2. This CDR3 has 14 amino acids.

This clonotype occurred a few times. The rearrangement links TRBV20-1 to TRBJ2-3; 7 bases align to TRBD2. CDR1 and CDR2 from the germline V gene are DFQATT and SNEGSKA (reference sequence). The J segment lost 0 bases and the V segment lost 1 base, leaving 10 bases of the junction unmatched. The CDR3 contains 17 residues. CDR3 DNA sequence: TGCAGTGCTAGAGGTTTTTCAGCGGGGACTAGCACAGATACGCAGTATTTT. Protein sequence: CSARGFSAGTSTDTQYF.

Points on this clonotype: An end of the junction differs from the germline gene, which may be a read error. V and J are TRBV6-2 or TRBV6-3 and TRBJ2-2, with a possible D match to TRBD2 (6 bases). CDR1 is MNHEY, CDR2 SVGEGT, per germline. The CDR3 covers 15 residues. The CDR3 DNA reads TGTACCAGCAGTTACTCGATGGAGGGGAACGGGGAGCTGTTTTTT. Translated, it gives CTSSYSMEGNGELFF.

This clonotype was seen repeatedly, ten times or more. The chain recombines TRBV15 with TRBJ2-3; D uncertain. The CDR3 consists of 14 residues. V lost 3 bases and J lost 1, with 8 bases in between. CDR1 LNHNV and CDR2 YYDKDF come from the germline V gene (reference sequence). CDR3 DNA: TGTGCCACCAGCAGGTTCCAGGGCACAGATACGCAGTATTTT. Encoded protein: CATSRFQGTDTQYF.

V and J are TRBV19 and TRBJ1-2; D ambiguous. The CDR3 contains 12 residues. In germline, CDR1 is LNHDA, CDR2 SQIVND (reference sequence). Trimming removed 7 bases from V and 8 bases from J, with 14 bases in between. CDR3 residues: CASTMAPGGYTF. CDR3 bases: TGTGCCAGTACCATGGCGCCAGGAGGCTACACCTTC.

This chain uses TRBV28 with TRBJ1-2; D might be TRBD1 (6 bases). Trimming removed 7 bases at V and 5 bases at J, with 14 bases between. The CDR3 is 13 amino acids. Germline CDR1 reads MDHEN; CDR2 reads SYDVKM. The DNA for the CDR3 is TGTGCCAGCAACCAGGACAGAGGGTATGGCTACACCTTC. This gives the protein CASNQDRGYGYTF.

This clonotype has more than one count but fewer than ten. The chain has TRBV6-1 and TRBJ1-1, with D perhaps matching TRBD1 (6 bases). The CDR3 extends over 14 amino acids. Germline CDR1 is MNHNS and CDR2 is SASEGT. V lost 11 bases and J 3 bases, leaving 19 bases between the germline ends. In DNA form, the CDR3 reads TGTGCCGGGTTCGAGGGGGGCTCGGACACTGAAGCTTTCTTT. It translates to CAGFEGGSDTEAFF.

V is TRBV29-1 and J is TRBJ1-2; perhaps TRBD1 as D (5 bases). There are 12 residues in the CDR3. Germline-derived CDR1 and CDR2 are SQVTM and ANQGSEA. V lost 6 bases, J lost 6 bases, and 14 bases lay in between. The CDR3 sequence is CSVTGFGDGYTF. The CDR3 nucleotides are TGCAGCGTCACAGGCTTTGGGGATGGCTACACCTTC.

This clonotype was seen a handful of times. The chain couples TRBV21-1 to TRBJ1-5; the D segment call TRBD1 is taken from the table without a DNA check. TRBV21-1 is a pseudogene. This CDR3 is built from 14 residues. DNA for the CDR3: TGTGCCAGCAGCAGGACAGGGGAGCGTCAGCCCCAGCATTTT. It specifies CASSRTGERQPQHF.

This chain joins TRBV12-3 or TRBV12-4 and TRBJ1-2; D not resolved. V was pared by 2 bases and J by 3 bases, with 7 bases between. The CDR3 has 13 amino acids. The DNA for the CDR3 is TGTGCCAGCAGTTTACGGTCAGACTATGGCTACACCTTC. This sequence encodes CASSLRSDYGYTF.

The table lists this clonotype with a few counts. The chain combines TRBV6-5 with TRBJ1-6; D gene uncertain. Trimming removed 0 bases at V and 4 bases at J, with 13 bases between. The CDR3 runs to 17 residues. Germline CDR1 reads MNHEY; CDR2 reads SVGAGI. The CDR3 DNA reads TGTGCCAGCAGTTACTCGATTGAACCCAAATATAATTCACCCCTCCACTTT. This encodes CASSYSIEPKYNSPLHF.

This chain links TRBV29-1 with TRBJ1-2, with a weak D call TRBD1 (6 bases). Germline V gene data show CDR1 as SQVTM and CDR2 as ANQGSEA. The CDR3 runs 16 residues. Trimming stripped 3 bases from V and 4 bases from J, with 21 bases between. The CDR3 DNA follows: TGCAGCGTTGAGTCTACCGGGACAACGGGACCCTATGGCTACACCTTC. It is translated as CSVESTGTTGPYGYTF.

The chain carries TRBV7-2 and TRBJ1-1; D is ambiguous. There are 14 residues in the CDR3. Germline CDR1 and CDR2: SGHTA and FQGNSA. V was pared by 2 bases and J by 1 base, with 8 bases between. DNA for the CDR3: TGTGCCAGCAGCTTAAGGCAGCCGAACACTGAAGCTTTCTTT. It codes for CASSLRQPNTEAFF.

In this sample, this clonotype turned up a few times. V usage is TRBV5-6 and J usage is TRBJ1-6, with a tentative D call TRBD1 (5 bases). CDR3 size: 14 residues. The germline gives CDR1 SGHDT, CDR2 YYEEEE. With 4 bases removed from V and 4 bases from J, the gap between germline ends came to 9 bases. This CDR3 is CASSPDIYNSPLHF. The DNA for the CDR3 is TGTGCCAGCAGCCCGGACATTTATAATTCACCCCTCCACTTT.

This clonotype was recorded many times. J is TRBJ2-5 and V is TRBV2, with D perhaps matching TRBD1 (6 bases). Germline V gives CDR1 SNHLY, CDR2 FYNNEI. The CDR3 totals 14 residues. Trimming stripped 6 bases from V and 5 bases from J, with 16 bases between. The CDR3 is CASSSGAGVETQYF. The CDR3 nucleotides are TGTGCCAGCAGCTCCGGCGCAGGGGTGGAGACCCAGTACTTC. Supplemented by reference TRBV2 and TRBJ2-5, the full variable domain reads EPEVTQTPSHQVTQMGQEVILRCVPISNHLYFYWYRQILGQKVEFLVSFYNNEISEKSEIFDDQFSVERPDGSNFTLKIRSTKLEDSAMYFCASSSGAGVETQYFGPGTRLLVL.

This clonotype has a handful of counts. The V and J genes are TRBV7-2 and TRBJ1-2; no clear D gene. Trimming pared 3 bases from V and 2 bases from J, leaving 7 bases between. Germline V gene lookup returns CDR1 SGHTA and CDR2 FQGNSA. This CDR3 is built from 13 residues. In nucleotides, the CDR3 is TGTGCCAGCAGCTTCGGGAGGAACTATGGCTACACCTTC. Translating it yields CASSFGRNYGYTF. The variable domain in full, with the rest retrieved from reference TRBV7-2 and TRBJ1-2, is GAGVSQSPSNKVTEKGKDVELRCDPISGHTALYWYRQSLGQGLEFLIYFQGNSAPDKSGLPSDRFSAERTGGSVSTLTIQRTQQEDSAVYLCASSFGRNYGYTFGSGTRLTVV.

This clonotype came up a few times. The V and J genes are TRBV20-1 and TRBJ2-1, with D perhaps matching TRBD2 (6 bases). Trimming left V 1 base short and J 8 bases short, with 15 bases between. This CDR3 comprises 14 residues. The germline V gene has CDR1 DFQATT and CDR2 SNEGSKA (reference sequence). The DNA for the CDR3 is TGCAGTGCTAGAGGGGTTGGCGGGACCGATGAGCAGTTCTTC. It codes for CSARGVGGTDEQFF.

This clonotype was found a few times. The gene calls are TRBV5-1 and TRBJ1-1; no reliable D call. In germline, CDR1 is SGHRS, CDR2 YFSETQ. The V end was cut by 4 bases, the J end by 5 bases, with 15 bases between. CDR3 length: 14 residues. CDR3 sequence: CASSPSGLGTEAFF. Here the CDR3 DNA reads TGCGCCAGCAGCCCCTCCGGACTGGGGACTGAAGCTTTCTTT.

The V gene is TRBV29-1, the J gene TRBJ2-7; 7 nucleotides agree with TRBD1. V was clipped by 7 bases and J by 7 bases; unmatched bases: 13. Germline V CDR1 and CDR2: SQVTM, ANQGSEA. The CDR3 runs 13 residues. The chain's CDR3 is CSASTGTYNEQYF. In DNA form, the CDR3 reads TGCAGCGCATCGACAGGGACCTACAATGAGCAGTACTTC.

The sample holds a few counts of this clonotype. This rearrangement joins TRBV7-2 to TRBJ2-1, with no clear D. V was shortened by 5 bases and J by 6 bases, with 8 bases between the two germline ends. The CDR3 totals 12 residues. Germline CDR1 SGHTA, CDR2 FQGNSA. Written as DNA, the CDR3 is TGTGCCAGCAGCCGAGCCAGCAATGAGCAGTTCTTC. Amino acid sequence: CASSRASNEQFF.

The gene calls are TRBV4-2 and TRBJ1-1, with D possibly TRBD1 on 5 matching bases. CDR3 size: 15 residues. V dropped 4 bases and J dropped 5 bases, with 17 bases sitting between them. Germline V CDR1 and CDR2: LGHNA, YNFKEQ. CDR3 nucleotides: TGTGCCAGCAGCCTCCGTCGGGGGTTCGGGACTGAAGCTTTCTTT. This codes for CASSLRRGFGTEAFF.

This rearrangement joins TRBV18 to TRBJ2-7; possibly TRBD2 for D (6 bases). This CDR3 region has 15 residues. V lost 6 bases, J lost 0 bases, and 15 bases lay in between. From germline, CDR1 is KGHSH and CDR2 LQKENI. The CDR3 loop reads CASSTTGESSYEQYF. DNA of the CDR3: TGTGCCAGCTCTACGACGGGGGAAAGCTCCTACGAGCAGTACTTC. The entire variable domain, with the rest obtained from reference TRBV18 and TRBJ2-7, is as follows: NAGVMQNPRHLVRRRGQEARLRCSPMKGHSHVYWYRQLPEEGLKFMVYLQKENIIDESGMPKERFSAEFPKEGPSILRIQQVVRGDSAAYFCASSTTGESSYEQYFGPGTRLTVT.

This chain links TRBV25-1 with TRBJ1-1; tentative D call: TRBD1 (5 bases). This CDR3 region has 13 residues. V shed 7 bases and J shed 4 bases, with 13 bases lying between them. CDR1 is MGHDK, CDR2 SYGVNS, per germline. The CDR3 DNA is TGTGCCAGCACTAGGGGAAGTCCCACTGAAGCTTTCTTT. This translates into CASTRGSPTEAFF. The variable domain in full, completed from reference TRBV25-1 and TRBJ1-1, reads EADIYQTPRYLVIGTGKKITLECSQTMGHDKMYWYQQDPGMELHLIHYSYGVNSTEKGDLSSESTVSRIRTEHFPLTLESARPSHTSQYLCASTRGSPTEAFFGQGTRLTVV.

This sequence joins TRBV3-1 and TRBJ2-1; 10 bases are shared with TRBD2. Germline-derived CDR1 and CDR2 are LGHDT and YNNKEL (reference sequence). There are 16 residues in the CDR3. V gave up 6 bases and J gave up 7 bases; unmatched junction bases: 12. In DNA, the CDR3 is TGTGCCAGCAGACATAGCGGGGGGCTCTCTAAGAATGAGCAGTTCTTC. Translation: CASRHSGGLSKNEQFF.

This clonotype was detected only a few times. The rearrangement links TRBV29-1 to TRBJ1-1; TRBD1 might be the D (5 bases). Germline CDR1 reads SQVTM; CDR2 reads ANQGSEA. V lost 7 bases and J 10 bases, leaving 25 bases between the germline ends. The CDR3 contains 14 residues. The CDR3 DNA sequence: TGCAGCGCCGAAGCGGGGACCACCGGGCGTGGAGCTTTCTTT. Its protein product is CSAEAGTTGRGAFF. The full variable domain, rest sourced from reference TRBV29-1 and TRBJ1-1, is SAVISQKPSRDICQRGTSLTIQCQVDSQVTMMFWYRQQPGQSLTLIATANQGSEATYESGFVIDKFPISRPNLTFSTLTVSNMSPEDSSIYLCSAEAGTTGRGAFFGQGTRLTVV.